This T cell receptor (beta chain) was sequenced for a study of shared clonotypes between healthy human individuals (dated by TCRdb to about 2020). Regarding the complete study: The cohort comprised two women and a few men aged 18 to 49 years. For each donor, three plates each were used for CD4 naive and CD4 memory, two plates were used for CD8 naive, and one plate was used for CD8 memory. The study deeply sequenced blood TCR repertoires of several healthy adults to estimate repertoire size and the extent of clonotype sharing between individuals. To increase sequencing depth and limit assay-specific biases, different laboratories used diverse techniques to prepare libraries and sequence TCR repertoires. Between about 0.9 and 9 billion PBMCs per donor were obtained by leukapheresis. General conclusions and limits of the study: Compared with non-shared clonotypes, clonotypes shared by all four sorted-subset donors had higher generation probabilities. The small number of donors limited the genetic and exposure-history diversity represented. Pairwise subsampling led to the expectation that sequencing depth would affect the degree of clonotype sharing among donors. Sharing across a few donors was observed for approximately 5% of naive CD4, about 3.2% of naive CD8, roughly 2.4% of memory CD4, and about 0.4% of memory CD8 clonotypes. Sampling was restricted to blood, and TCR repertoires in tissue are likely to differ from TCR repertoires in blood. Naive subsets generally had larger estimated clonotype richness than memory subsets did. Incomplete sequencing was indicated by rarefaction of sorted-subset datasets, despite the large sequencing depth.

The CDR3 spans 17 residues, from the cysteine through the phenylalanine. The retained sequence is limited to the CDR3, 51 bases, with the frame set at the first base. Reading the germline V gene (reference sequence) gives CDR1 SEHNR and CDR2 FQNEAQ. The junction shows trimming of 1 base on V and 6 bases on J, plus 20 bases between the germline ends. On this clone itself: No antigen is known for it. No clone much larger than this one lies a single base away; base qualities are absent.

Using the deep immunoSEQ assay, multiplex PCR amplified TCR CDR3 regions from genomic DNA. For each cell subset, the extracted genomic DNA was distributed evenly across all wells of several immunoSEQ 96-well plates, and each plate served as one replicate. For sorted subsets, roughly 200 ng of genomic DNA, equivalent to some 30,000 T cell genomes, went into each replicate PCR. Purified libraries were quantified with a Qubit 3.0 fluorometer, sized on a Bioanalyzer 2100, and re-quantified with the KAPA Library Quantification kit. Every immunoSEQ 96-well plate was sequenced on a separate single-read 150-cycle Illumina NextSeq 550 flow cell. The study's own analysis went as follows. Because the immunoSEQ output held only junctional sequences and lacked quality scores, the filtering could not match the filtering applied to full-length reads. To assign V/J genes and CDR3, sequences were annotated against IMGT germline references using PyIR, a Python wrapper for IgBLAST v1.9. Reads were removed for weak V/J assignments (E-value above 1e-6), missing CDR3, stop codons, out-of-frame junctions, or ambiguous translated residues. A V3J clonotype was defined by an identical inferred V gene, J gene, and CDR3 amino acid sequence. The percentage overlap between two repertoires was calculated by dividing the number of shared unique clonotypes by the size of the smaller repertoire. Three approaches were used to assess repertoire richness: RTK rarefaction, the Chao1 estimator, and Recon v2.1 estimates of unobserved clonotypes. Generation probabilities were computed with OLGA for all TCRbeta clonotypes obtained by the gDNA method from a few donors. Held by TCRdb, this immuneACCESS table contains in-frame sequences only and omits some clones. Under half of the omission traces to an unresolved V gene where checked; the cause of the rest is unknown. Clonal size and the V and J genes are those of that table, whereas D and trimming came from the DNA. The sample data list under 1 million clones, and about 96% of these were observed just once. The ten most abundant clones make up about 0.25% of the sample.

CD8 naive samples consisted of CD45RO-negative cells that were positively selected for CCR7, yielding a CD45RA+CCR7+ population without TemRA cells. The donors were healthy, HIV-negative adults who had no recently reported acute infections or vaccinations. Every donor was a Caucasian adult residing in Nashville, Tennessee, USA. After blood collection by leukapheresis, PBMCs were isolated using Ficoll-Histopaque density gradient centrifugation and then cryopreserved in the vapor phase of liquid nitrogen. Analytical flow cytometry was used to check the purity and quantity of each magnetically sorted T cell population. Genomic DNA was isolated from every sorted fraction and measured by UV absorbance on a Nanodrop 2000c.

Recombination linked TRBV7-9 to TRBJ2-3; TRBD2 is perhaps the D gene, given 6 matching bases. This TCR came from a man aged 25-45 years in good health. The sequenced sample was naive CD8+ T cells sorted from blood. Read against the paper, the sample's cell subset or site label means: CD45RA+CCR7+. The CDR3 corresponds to CASSLGPSVSVGDTQYF. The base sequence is TGTGCCAGCAGCTTAGGTCCTAGCGTCTCCGTGGGGGATACGCAGTATTTT.